This T cell receptor beta chain was sequenced for a study of patients and donors after allogeneic stem cell transplantation. TCRdb independently ran MiXCR on the RT-PCR reads; one entry per CDR3 protein. This sample has over 400,000 distinct CDR3 sequences; 16% occur once, and the top ten carry just over 7%. This clonotype has ten or more counts. Trimming cost V 3 bases and J 3 bases, with 7 bases left between them. This CDR3 has 12 amino acids. CDR1 and CDR2 from the germline V gene are SQVTM and ANQGSEA. This receptor was obtained from a human donor who was either an allogeneic HSCT recipient or a stem cell or donor lymphocyte infusion donor (not recorded which). It is not recorded whose cells these are; they may come from a transplant donor. The sequenced material came from blood, either unsorted or a sorted T cell fraction (not recorded which). J is TRBJ2-3 and V is TRBV29-1; the D is unclear. Here the CDR3 DNA reads TGCAGCGTTGAGAAGGAAACAGATACGCAGTATTTT. This sequence encodes CSVEKETDTQYF.